Detailed here is one T cell receptor (beta chain). Generated by immunoSEQ multiplex PCR, the TCRdb table keeps only in-frame clones and is missing some. The sample yields roughly 180,000 clones, approximately 88% seen once. Enrollees, about 18 to 95 years old, lived in 24 US areas. Participant reports of clinical history set cohort assignment. The sample is drawn from a study of blood T cell repertoires in COVID-19. Across the whole study: Samples representing acute and convalescent COVID-19 were sourced from the United States, Italy and Spain.

Per the germline V gene, CDR1 is KGHSH and CDR2 is LQKENI. CDR3 size: 16 residues. After removal of 2 bases from V and 2 bases from J, the junction contained 7 bases not matched to a gene. The rearrangement links TRBV18 to TRBJ2-3, with 7 bases that match TRBD1. The sequence came from a woman in her sixties or seventies who had recovered from COVID-19. Sequencing input: PBMCs or T cells enriched from blood (not recorded which). The CDR3 sequence is CASSPLSTGATDTQYF. For the CDR3, the DNA is TGTGCCAGCTCACCATTATCTACAGGGGCCACAGATACGCAGTATTTT.